The entry below gives a single T cell receptor beta chain sequence along with its context. This entry belongs to a study of blood T cell repertoires in COVID-19. Study in general: Whether acute or convalescent, the COVID-19 samples came from the United States, Italy and Spain. In each case, the material was cDNA or gDNA derived from T cells, B-cell-depleted T cells, or PBMCs.

Losses at the gene ends were 3 bases for V and 6 bases for J; bases not matched to a gene: 6. The CDR3 loop spans 15 amino acids. Per germline, CDR1 LNHDA and CDR2 SQIVND (reference sequence). Original handling: How many nucleated cells were present was estimated from reference gene primer amplification. Repertoires were generated with immunoSEQ multiplex PCR, while TCRdb's copy carries only in-frame clones and drops some. V and J calls and clone size are as listed in that table; D and trimming were resolved from the DNA. This table holds around 240,000 clones, 75% to 90% found once. Sequenced sample: peripheral blood. The TCR comes from a woman aged 25 to 39 who had recovered from COVID-19. The rearrangement uses TRBV19 and TRBJ2-3; TRBD2 matches 10 bases. The CDR3 reads CASSMSGGAGDTQYF. CDR3 coding DNA: TGTGCCAGTAGTATGAGCGGGGGGGCCGGGGATACGCAGTATTTT.